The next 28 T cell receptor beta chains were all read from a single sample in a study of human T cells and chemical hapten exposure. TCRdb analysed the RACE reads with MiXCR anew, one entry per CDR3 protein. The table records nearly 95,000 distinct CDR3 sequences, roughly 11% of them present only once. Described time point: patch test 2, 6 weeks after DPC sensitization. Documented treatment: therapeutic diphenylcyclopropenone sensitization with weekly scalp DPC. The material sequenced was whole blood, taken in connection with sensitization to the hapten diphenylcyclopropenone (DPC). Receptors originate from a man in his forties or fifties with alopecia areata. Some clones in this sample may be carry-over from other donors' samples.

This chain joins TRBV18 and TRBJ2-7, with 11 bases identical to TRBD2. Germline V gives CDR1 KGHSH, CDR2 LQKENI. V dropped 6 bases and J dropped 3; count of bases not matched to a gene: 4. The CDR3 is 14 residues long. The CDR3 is CASSGTSGRYEQYV. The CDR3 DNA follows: TGTGCCAGCTCGGGGACTAGCGGACGCTACGAGCAGTACGTC.

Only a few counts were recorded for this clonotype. Written as DNA, the CDR3 is TGTGCCAGCAGTCCCCGGGACAGCTACAATGAGCAGTTCTTC. Its protein product is CASSPRDSYNEQFF. This rearrangement joins TRBV6-5 to TRBJ2-1, with TRBD1 matching 7 bases. The CDR3 spans 14 residues. With 5 bases clipped from V and 3 bases from J, the junction kept 4 bases outside the gene matches. Germline V gene data show CDR1 as MNHEY and CDR2 as SVGAGI.

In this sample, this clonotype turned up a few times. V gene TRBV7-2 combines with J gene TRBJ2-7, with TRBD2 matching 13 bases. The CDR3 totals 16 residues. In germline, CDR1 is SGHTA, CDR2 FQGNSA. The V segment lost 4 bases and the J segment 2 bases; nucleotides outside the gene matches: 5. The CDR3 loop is CASSSQGLAGTYEQYV. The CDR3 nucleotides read TGTGCCAGCAGCTCACAGGGACTAGCGGGAACCTACGAGCAGTACGTC.

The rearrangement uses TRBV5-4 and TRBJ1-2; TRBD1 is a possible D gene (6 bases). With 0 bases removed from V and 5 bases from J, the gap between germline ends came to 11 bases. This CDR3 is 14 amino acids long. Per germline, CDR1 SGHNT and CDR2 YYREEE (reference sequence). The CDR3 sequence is CASSLAGQIYGYTF. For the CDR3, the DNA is TGTGCCAGCAGCTTGGCTGGACAGATTTATGGCTACACCTTC.

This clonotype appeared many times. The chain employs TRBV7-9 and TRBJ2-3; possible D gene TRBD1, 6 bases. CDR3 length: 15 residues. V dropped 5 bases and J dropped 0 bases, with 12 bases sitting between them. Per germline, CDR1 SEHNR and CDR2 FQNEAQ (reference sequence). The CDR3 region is CASSQGRKSTDTQYF. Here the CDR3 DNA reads TGTGCCAGCAGCCAGGGGCGGAAAAGCACAGATACGCAGTATTTT. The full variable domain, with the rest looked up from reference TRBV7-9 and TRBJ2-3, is DTGVSQNPRHKITKRGQNVTFRCDPISEHNRLYWYRQTLGQGPEFLTYFQNEAQLEKSRLLSDRFSAERPKGSFSTLEIQRTEQGDSAMYLCASSQGRKSTDTQYFGPGTRLTVL.

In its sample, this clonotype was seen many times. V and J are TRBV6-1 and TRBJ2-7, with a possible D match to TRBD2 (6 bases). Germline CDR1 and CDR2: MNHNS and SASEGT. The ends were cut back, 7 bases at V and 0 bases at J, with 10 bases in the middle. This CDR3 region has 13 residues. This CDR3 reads CASIPGDSYEQYF. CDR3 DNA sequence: TGTGCCAGCATTCCGGGAGACTCCTACGAGCAGTACTTC.

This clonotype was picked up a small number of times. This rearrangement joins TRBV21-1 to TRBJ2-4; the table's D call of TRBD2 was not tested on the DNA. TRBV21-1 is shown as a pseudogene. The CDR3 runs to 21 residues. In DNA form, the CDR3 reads TGTGCCAGCAGCAAATGGCGACTAGCGGGAGGAAATTTGTTAGCCAAAAACATTCAGTACTTC. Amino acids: CASSKWRLAGGNLLAKNIQYF.

The CDR3 spells CSVDQGTYEQYF. CDR3 DNA: TGCAGCGTCGACCAGGGGACCTACGAGCAGTACTTC. The rearrangement uses TRBV29-1 and TRBJ2-7, with D perhaps TRBD1 (6 bases). Trimming stripped 6 bases from V and 2 bases from J, with 11 bases between. The germline CDR1 and CDR2 sequences are SQVTM and ANQGSEA. This CDR3 has 12 amino acids.

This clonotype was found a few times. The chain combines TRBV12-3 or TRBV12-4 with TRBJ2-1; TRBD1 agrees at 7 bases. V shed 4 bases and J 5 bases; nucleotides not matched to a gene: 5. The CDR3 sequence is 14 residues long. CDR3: CASSSGTGDNEQFF. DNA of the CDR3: TGTGCCAGCAGTTCGGGAACAGGGGACAATGAGCAGTTCTTC.

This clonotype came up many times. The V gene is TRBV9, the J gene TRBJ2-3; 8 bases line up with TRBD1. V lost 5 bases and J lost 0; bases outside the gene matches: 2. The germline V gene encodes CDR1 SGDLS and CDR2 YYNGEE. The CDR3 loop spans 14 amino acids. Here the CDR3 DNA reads TGTGCCAGCAGAGGGGACAGGAGCACAGATACGCAGTATTTT. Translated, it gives CASRGDRSTDTQYF.

CDR3 sequence reads: CASSPLGPGGRVNEQFF. The CDR3 nucleotides read TGTGCCAGCTCACCACTTGGTCCTGGCGGGAGGGTCAATGAGCAGTTCTTC. V usage is TRBV18 and J usage is TRBJ2-1; 9 bases align to TRBD2. V trimming: 1 base; J trimming: 6 bases; junction bases outside the gene matches: 10. CDR3 length: 17 residues. Germline V gene lookup returns CDR1 KGHSH and CDR2 LQKENI.

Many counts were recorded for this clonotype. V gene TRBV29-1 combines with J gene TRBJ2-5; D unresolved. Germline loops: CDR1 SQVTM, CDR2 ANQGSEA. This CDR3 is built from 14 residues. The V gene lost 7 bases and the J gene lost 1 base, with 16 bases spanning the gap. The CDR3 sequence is CSALGPLTQETQYF. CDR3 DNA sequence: TGCAGCGCCCTGGGTCCACTGACCCAAGAGACCCAGTACTTC.

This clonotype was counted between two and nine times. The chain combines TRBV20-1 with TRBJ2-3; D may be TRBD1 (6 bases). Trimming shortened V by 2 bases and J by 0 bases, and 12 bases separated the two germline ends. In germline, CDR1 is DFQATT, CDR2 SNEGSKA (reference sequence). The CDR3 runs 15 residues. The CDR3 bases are TGCAGTGCTAGAACCGGGACAACTAGCACAGATACGCAGTATTTT. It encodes CSARTGTTSTDTQYF.

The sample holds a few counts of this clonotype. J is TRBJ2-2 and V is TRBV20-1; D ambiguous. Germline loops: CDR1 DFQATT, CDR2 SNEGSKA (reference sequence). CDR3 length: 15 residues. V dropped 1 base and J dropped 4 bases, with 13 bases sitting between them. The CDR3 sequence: CSARGPDSGTGELFF. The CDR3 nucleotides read TGCAGTGCTAGAGGCCCCGACTCGGGCACCGGGGAGCTGTTTTTT.

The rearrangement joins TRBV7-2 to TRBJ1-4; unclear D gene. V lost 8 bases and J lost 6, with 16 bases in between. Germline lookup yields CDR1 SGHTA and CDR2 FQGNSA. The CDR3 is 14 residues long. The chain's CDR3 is CASAEGFSDEKLFF. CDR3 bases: TGTGCCAGCGCAGAGGGTTTTTCGGATGAAAAACTGTTTTTT.

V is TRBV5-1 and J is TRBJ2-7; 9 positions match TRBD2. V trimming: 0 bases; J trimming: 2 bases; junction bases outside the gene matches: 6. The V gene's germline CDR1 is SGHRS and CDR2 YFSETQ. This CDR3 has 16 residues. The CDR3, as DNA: TGCGCCAGCAGCTTGGAGGGCGGGAGGGCCCCCTACGAGCAGTACTTC. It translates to CASSLEGGRAPYEQYF.

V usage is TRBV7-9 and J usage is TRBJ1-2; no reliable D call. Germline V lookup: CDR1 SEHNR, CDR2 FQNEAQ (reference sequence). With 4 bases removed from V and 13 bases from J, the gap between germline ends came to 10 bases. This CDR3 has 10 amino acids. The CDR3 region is CASSSSPATF. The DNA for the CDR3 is TGTGCCAGCAGCTCTAGTCCGGCCACCTTC.

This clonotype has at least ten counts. The CDR3 region has the DNA TGTGCCAGCAGCCTCCGACAGGGGGCGGCTAAAGAGCAGTACGTC. Translation gives CASSLRQGAAKEQYV. This chain uses TRBV5-6 with TRBJ2-7, with 10 bases identical to TRBD1. The CDR3 has 15 residues. The germline gives CDR1 SGHDT, CDR2 YYEEEE. V lost 4 bases to trimming and J lost 7 bases; unmatched junction nucleotides: 11.

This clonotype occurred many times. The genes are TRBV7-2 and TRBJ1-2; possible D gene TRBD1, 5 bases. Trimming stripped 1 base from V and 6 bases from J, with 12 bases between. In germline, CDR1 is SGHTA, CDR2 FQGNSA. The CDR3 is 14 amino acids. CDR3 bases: TGTGCCAGCAGCTTAGGGACACAGCCCCATGGCTACACCTTC. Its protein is CASSLGTQPHGYTF. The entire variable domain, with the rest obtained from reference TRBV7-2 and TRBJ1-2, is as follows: GAGVSQSPSNKVTEKGKDVELRCDPISGHTALYWYRQSLGQGLEFLIYFQGNSAPDKSGLPSDRFSAERTGGSVSTLTIQRTQQEDSAVYLCASSLGTQPHGYTFGSGTRLTVV.

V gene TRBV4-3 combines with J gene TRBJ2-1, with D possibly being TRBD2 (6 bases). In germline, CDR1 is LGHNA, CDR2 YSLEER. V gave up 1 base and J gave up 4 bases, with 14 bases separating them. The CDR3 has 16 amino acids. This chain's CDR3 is CASSQVGAGKYNEQFF. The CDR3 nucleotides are TGCGCCAGCAGCCAAGTTGGTGCGGGGAAATACAATGAGCAGTTCTTC.

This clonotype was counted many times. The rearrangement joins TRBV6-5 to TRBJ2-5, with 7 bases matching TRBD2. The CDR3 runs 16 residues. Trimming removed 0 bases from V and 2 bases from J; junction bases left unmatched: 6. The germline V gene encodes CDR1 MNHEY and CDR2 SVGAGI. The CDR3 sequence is CASSYSGLADQETQYF. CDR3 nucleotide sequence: TGTGCCAGCAGTTACTCGGGGCTAGCGGATCAAGAGACCCAGTACTTC.

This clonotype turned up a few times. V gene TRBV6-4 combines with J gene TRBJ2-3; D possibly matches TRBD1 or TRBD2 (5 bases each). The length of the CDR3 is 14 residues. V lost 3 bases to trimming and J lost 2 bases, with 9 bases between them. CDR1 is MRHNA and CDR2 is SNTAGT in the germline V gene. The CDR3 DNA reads TGTGCCAGCAGTGAGCGAGGGGCCACAGATACGCAGTATTTT. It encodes CASSERGATDTQYF.

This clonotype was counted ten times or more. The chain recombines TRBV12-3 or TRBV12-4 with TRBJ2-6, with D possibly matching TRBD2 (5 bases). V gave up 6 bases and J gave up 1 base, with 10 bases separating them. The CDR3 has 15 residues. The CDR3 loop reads CASRSPGSGANVLTF. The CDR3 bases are TGTGCCAGCAGAAGCCCGGGGTCTGGGGCCAACGTCCTGACTTTC.

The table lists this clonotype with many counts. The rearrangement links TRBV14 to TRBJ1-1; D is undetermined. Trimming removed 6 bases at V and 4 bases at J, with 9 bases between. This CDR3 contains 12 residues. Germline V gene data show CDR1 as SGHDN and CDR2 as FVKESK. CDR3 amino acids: CASSVPSTEAFF. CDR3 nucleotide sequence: TGTGCCAGCAGTGTACCTTCCACTGAAGCTTTCTTT.

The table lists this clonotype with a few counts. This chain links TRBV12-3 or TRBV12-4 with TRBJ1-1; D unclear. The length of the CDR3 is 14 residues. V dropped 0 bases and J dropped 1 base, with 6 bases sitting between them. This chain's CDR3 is CASSLALRNTEAFF. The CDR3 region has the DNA TGTGCCAGCAGTTTAGCGCTCAGGAACACTGAAGCTTTCTTT.

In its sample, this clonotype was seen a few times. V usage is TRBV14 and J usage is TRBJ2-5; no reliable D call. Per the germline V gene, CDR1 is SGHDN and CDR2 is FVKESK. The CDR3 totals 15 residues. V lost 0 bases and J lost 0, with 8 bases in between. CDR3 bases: TGTGCCAGCAGCCAAGATGGGGTTTACCAAGAGACCCAGTACTTC. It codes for CASSQDGVYQETQYF.

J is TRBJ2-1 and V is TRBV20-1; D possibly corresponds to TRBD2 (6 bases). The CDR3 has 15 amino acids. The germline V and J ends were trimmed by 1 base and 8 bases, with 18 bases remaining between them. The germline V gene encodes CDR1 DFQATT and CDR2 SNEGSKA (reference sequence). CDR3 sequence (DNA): TGCAGTGCTAGAGGTTGGCAAAGTGGGGGGTATGAGCAGTTCTTC. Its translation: CSARGWQSGGYEQFF.

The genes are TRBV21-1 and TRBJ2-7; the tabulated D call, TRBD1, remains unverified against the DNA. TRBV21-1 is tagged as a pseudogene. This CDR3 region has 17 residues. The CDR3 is CASSPPNGSGSPHEQYV. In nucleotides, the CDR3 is TGTGCCAGCAGCCCCCCTAATGGCAGCGGGAGCCCCCACGAGCAGTACGTC.